Detailed here is one T cell receptor (beta chain). Its specificity is not known. The data were taken from a study of OX40 agonist ivuxolimab in advanced cancers. Notes on the study in general: There was clonal expansion of CD4+ and CD8+ blood T cells by week 6 at 0.1 to 3.0 mg/kg.

Per germline, CDR1 SGHVS and CDR2 FQNEAQ. Trimming removed 2 bases at V and 1 base at J, with 5 bases between. This CDR3 contains 14 residues. The table came from immunoSEQ multiplex PCR; TCRdb's copy has only in-frame clones and leaves some out. The sample records approximately 99,000 clones, roughly nine tenths being singletons. The V and J genes are TRBV7-8 and TRBJ2-2; unclear D gene. This receptor was obtained from an adult with an advanced solid tumor such as melanoma, head and neck, liver or kidney cancer. The material was CD4+ or CD8+ T cells sorted from blood, obtained in a trial of the OX40 agonist ivuxolimab. CDR3 DNA: TGTGCCAGCAGCTTAAGAAAGAACACCGGGGAGCTGTTTTTT. Protein: CASSLRKNTGELFF.